This TCR beta chain was recovered during a study of CD8+ T cells in alopecia areata. Extracted from the samples, RNA was reverse transcribed into cDNA to serve as the sequencing template. Clones were read by immunoSEQ multiplex PCR, and TCRdb kept only the in-frame ones, dropping some. Of about 92,000 clones in the sample, roughly two fifths were seen once. The treatment here: oral pan-JAK inhibitor, 5-10 mg twice daily. V was clipped by 4 bases and J by 7 bases; unmatched bases: 9. This CDR3 has 15 residues. CDR1 and CDR2 from the germline V gene are MGHDK and SYGVNS. The rearrangement uses TRBV25-1 and TRBJ1-1, with 10 bases fitting TRBD1. The sample in question was CD8+ T cells sorted from blood, obtained at week 24, from a patient treated with tofacitinib. This receptor was identified in a human donor with alopecia areata. The CDR3 DNA sequence: TGTGCCAGCAGTGGACAGGGGGCGTCAAATTTTGAAGCTTTCTTT. Its protein is CASSGQGASNFEAFF.